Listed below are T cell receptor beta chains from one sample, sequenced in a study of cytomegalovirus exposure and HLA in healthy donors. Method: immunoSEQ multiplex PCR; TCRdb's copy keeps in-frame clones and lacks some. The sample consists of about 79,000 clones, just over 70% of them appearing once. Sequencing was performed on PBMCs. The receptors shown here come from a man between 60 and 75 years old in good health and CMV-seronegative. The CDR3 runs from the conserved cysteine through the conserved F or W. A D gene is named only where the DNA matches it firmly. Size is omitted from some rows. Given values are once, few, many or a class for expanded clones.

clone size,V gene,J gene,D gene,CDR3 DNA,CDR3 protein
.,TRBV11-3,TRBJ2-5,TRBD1,TGTGCCAGCAGCCAAGCCCGGGGACAGACCAAACAAGAGACCCAGTACTTC,CASSQARGQTKQETQYF
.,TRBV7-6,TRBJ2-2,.,TGTGCCAGCAGCTTAGGCGGCGGGATAAGCACCGGGGAGCTGTTTTTT,CASSLGGGISTGELFF
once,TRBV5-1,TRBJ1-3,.,TGCGCCAGCAGCCTGACAGTCGTCTCTGGAAACACCATATATTTT,CASSLTVVSGNTIYF
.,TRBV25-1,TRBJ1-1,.,TGTGCCAGCAAGATAACAGGGATGAACACTGAAGCTTTCTTT,CASKITGMNTEAFF
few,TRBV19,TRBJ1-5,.,TGTGCCAGTAGTATAGTTTCGGGACTGGGGAGCAATCAGCCCCAGCATTTT,CASSIVSGLGSNQPQHF
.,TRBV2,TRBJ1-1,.,TGTGCCAGCAGTGACGGGCAGGGGAACACTGAAGCTTTCTTT,CASSDGQGNTEAFF
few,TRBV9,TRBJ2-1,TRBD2,TGTGCCAGCAGCGGAAGACTAGCGGGGGACAATGAGCAGTTCTTC,CASSGRLAGDNEQFF
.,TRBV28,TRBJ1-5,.,TGTGCCAGCAGTTTTTCCGGGGATTGGCAGCCCCAGCATTTT,CASSFSGDWQPQHF
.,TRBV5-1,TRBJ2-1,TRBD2,TGCGCCAGCAGCTTGGTTTCGGCGGGGGGGGGAGATGAGCAGTTCTTC,CASSLVSAGGGDEQFF
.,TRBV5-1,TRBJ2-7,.,TGCGCCAGCAGTGGAGGGGACGGCTACGAGCAGTACTTC,CASSGGDGYEQYF
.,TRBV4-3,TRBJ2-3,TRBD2,TGCGCCAGCAGCCAAGATCTAGCGGGGGGGCCCACAGATACGCAGTATTTT,CASSQDLAGGPTDTQYF
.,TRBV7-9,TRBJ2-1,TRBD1,TGTGCCAGCAGCTCCCGACAGGGGACCTACAATGAGCAGTTCTTC,CASSSRQGTYNEQFF
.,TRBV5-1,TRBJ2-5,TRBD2,TGCGCCAGCAGCTTCGGCGGGAGGGAGACCCAGTACTTC,CASSFGGRETQYF
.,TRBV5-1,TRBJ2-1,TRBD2,TGCGCCAGCAGCCAACTAGCGGGAGGGCCCGGTGAGCAGTTCTTC,CASSQLAGGPGEQFF
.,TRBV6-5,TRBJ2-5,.,TGTGCCAGCAGCCCCATGGGGCAGGGCCAAGAGACCCAGTACTTC,CASSPMGQGQETQYF
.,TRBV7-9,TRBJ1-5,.,TGTGCCAGCAGCCCAGGGGTGAGCAATCAGCCCCAGCATTTT,CASSPGVSNQPQHF
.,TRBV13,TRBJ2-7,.,TGTGCCAGCAGTCTACCGGGTCCCTCACCCTACGAGCAGTACTTC,CASSLPGPSPYEQYF
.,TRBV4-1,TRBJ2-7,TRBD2,TGCGCCAGCAGCCCAGGTTTGGCGGGAGAGGCTGAGCAGTACTTC,CASSPGLAGEAEQYF
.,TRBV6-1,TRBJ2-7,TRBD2,TGTGCCAGCAGTGCCGAGCGGGACTCCTACGAGCAGTACTTC,CASSAERDSYEQYF
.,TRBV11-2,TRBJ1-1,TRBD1,TGTGCCAGCAGCCTGGGACAGATGAACACTGAAGCTTTCTTT,CASSLGQMNTEAFF
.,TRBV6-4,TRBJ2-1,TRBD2,TGTGCCAGCAGTGAGCGGCTAGCGGGTTCTAATGAGCAGTTCTTC,CASSERLAGSNEQFF
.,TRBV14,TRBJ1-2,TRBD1,TGTGCCAGCAGCCCTTATGGACAGGGGTATGGCTACACCTTC,CASSPYGQGYGYTF
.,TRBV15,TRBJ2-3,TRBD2,TGTGCCACCAGCAGAGATAGCGGGGGGGCAGATACGCAGTATTTT,CATSRDSGGADTQYF
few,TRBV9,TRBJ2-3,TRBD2,TGTGCCAGCAGCGATGGACTAGCGGGAGAAGTTGCAGATACGCAGTATTTT,CASSDGLAGEVADTQYF
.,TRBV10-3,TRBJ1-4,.,TGTGCCATCAGTGGGGGGAGGAATGAAAAACTGTTTTTT,CAISGGRNEKLFF
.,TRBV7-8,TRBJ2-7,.,TGTGCCAGCAGCTCCGGGAGTGGGGGCTACGAGCAGTACTTC,CASSSGSGGYEQYF
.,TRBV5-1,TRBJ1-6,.,TGCGCCAGCAGCTCGGCCGGACAGCGCTATAATTCACCCCTCCACTTT,CASSSAGQRYNSPLHF
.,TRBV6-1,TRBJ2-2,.,TGTGCCAGCTGTTCGGGGGGCTTGCCCGGGGAGCTGTTTTTT,CASCSGGLPGELFF
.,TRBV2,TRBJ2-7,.,TGTGCCAGCTCTCCGAGGGGCCAGGGGATGTTATACGAGCAGTACTTC,CASSPRGQGMLYEQYF
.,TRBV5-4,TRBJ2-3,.,TGTGCCAGCAGCTTAGGGGGGGCTACAGATACGCAGTATTTT,CASSLGGATDTQYF
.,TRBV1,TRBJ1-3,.,TGCACCAGCAGCCACCTTGACAGGGGGCGCCCCGAGGGAAACACCATATATTTT,CTSSHLDRGRPEGNTIYF
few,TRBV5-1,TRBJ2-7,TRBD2,TGCGCCAGCAGCCCCGGACCGGGACTAGCGGGCGAGCAGTACTTC,CASSPGPGLAGEQYF
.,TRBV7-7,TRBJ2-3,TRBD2,TGTGCTAGCAGCTTACGCGGGGGGGCAGATACGCAGTATTTT,CASSLRGGADTQYF
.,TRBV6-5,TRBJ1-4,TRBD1,TGTGCCAGCAGTTACTCGACAGGGAATAATGAAAAACTGTTTTTT,CASSYSTGNNEKLFF
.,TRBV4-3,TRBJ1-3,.,TGCGCCAGCAGCCAGGGGGCTGTAGGAAACACCATATATTTT,CASSQGAVGNTIYF
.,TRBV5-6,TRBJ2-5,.,TGTGCCAGCAGCTTGGCGGAGACCCAGTACTTC,CASSLAETQYF
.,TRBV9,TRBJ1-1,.,TGTGCCAGCAGCCCAGACGCAGGGAACACTGAAGCTTTCTTT,CASSPDAGNTEAFF
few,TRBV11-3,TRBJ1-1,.,TGTGCCATACCGCCAGGGTCGGAAACTGAAGCTTTCTTT,CAIPPGSETEAFF
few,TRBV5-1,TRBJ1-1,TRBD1,TGCGCCAGCAGCTCACGACAGGGGAGTTCGTACACTGAAGCTTTCTTT,CASSSRQGSSYTEAFF
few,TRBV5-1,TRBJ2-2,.,TGCGCCAGCAGCTTGGTACAGGGCGGGGAGCTGTTTTTT,CASSLVQGGELFF
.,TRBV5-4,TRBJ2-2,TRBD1,TGTGCCAGCAGCGACAGGGGCGGCACCGGGGAGCTGTTTTTT,CASSDRGGTGELFF
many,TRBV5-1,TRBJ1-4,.,TGCGCCAGCAGCTTCACTCTCCGGACAGCAACTAATGAAAAACTGTTTTTT,CASSFTLRTATNEKLFF
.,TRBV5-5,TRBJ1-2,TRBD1,TGTGCCAGCAGCATAGGACAGGGAGGTTGGTATGGCTACACCTTC,CASSIGQGGWYGYTF
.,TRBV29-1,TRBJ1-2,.,TGCAGCGTTGAAGTTAGACAGGTCAGAGCTAACTATGGCTACACCTTC,CSVEVRQVRANYGYTF
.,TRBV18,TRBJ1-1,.,TGTGCCAGCTCACAAGTACAGGGGAACACTGAAGCTTTCTTT,CASSQVQGNTEAFF
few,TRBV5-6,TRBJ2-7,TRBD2,TGTGCCAGCAGCTACGTTAGCGGGAACTACGAGCAGTACTTC,CASSYVSGNYEQYF
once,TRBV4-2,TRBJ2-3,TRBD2,TGTGCCAGCAGCCCAGGGCAACTAGCGGCGACGGGAGCAGATACGCAGTATTTT,CASSPGQLAATGADTQYF
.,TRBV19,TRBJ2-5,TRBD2,TGTGCCAGTTCGCCTAGCGGGGGTAGTGGAGAGACCCAGTACTTC,CASSPSGGSGETQYF